A selection of T cell receptor beta chains follows, all from one sample in a study of blood T cell repertoires in COVID-19. Assay: immunoSEQ multiplex PCR; the TCRdb copy retains only in-frame clones and omits some. This table holds around 100,000 clones, around 87% found once. The sequencing input was peripheral blood. These receptors were obtained from a human donor in a cohort sampled during active COVID-19. Each CDR3 is given with its conserved first and last residue. A D gene is named only where the DNA matches it firmly. Rows may omit the clone size; those that give it use once, few, many or a size class.

clone_size: NA; j_call: TRBJ2-7; v_call: TRBV18; d_call: NA; cdr3_aa: CASSPTGSSYEQYF; cdr3_nt: TGTGCCAGCTCACCAACGGGGAGCTCCTACGAGCAGTACTTC
clone_size: NA; j_call: TRBJ2-2; v_call: TRBV27; d_call: TRBD2; cdr3_aa: CASSILAAGGTGELFF; cdr3_nt: TGTGCCAGCAGTATTCTAGCGGCGGGAGGCACCGGGGAGCTGTTTTTT
clone_size: NA; j_call: TRBJ1-1; v_call: TRBV7-9; d_call: NA; cdr3_aa: CASSPGTSGMNTEAFF; cdr3_nt: TGTGCCAGCAGCCCAGGGACATCGGGAATGAACACTGAAGCTTTCTTT
clone_size: NA; j_call: TRBJ2-1; v_call: TRBV6-6; d_call: TRBD2; cdr3_aa: CASSYPGLGVREQFF; cdr3_nt: TGTGCCAGCAGTTACCCGGGACTAGGGGTGCGGGAGCAGTTCTTC
clone_size: once; j_call: TRBJ2-1; v_call: TRBV27; d_call: TRBD2; cdr3_aa: CASSLRTSGIYNEQFF; cdr3_nt: TGTGCCAGCAGTCTCCGGACTAGCGGGATCTACAATGAGCAGTTCTTC
clone_size: NA; j_call: TRBJ1-6; v_call: TRBV30; d_call: TRBD1; cdr3_aa: CAWTSMDRDNSPLHF; cdr3_nt: TGTGCCTGGACTAGTATGGACAGGGATAATTCACCCCTCCACTTT
clone_size: NA; j_call: TRBJ2-1; v_call: TRBV9; d_call: NA; cdr3_aa: CARSLGRGGPFF; cdr3_nt: TGTGCCCGCAGCTTGGGGAGGGGGGGCCCGTTCTTC
clone_size: NA; j_call: TRBJ2-1; v_call: TRBV5-6; d_call: TRBD2; cdr3_aa: CAALERGVDNEQFF; cdr3_nt: TGTGCCGCCCTGGAGCGGGGGGTCGATAATGAGCAGTTCTTC
clone_size: NA; j_call: TRBJ2-4; v_call: TRBV5-8; d_call: NA; cdr3_aa: CASSGLMGLRAKNIQYF; cdr3_nt: TGTGCCAGCAGCGGGCTGATGGGGCTGAGGGCCAAAAACATTCAGTACTTC
clone_size: NA; j_call: TRBJ2-1; v_call: TRBV9; d_call: NA; cdr3_aa: CATGGGWDEQFF; cdr3_nt: TGTGCCACCGGCGGTGGATGGGATGAGCAGTTCTTC
clone_size: NA; j_call: TRBJ2-7; v_call: TRBV21-1; d_call: NA; cdr3_aa: CASSKALAGDSSYEQYF; cdr3_nt: TGTGCCAGCAGCAAAGCTTTAGCGGGCGATAGCTCCTACGAGCAGTACTTC
clone_size: NA; j_call: TRBJ1-1; v_call: TRBV15; d_call: TRBD1; cdr3_aa: CATSPIGRGRGTEAFF; cdr3_nt: TGTGCCACCAGCCCGATCGGGAGGGGGCGAGGGACTGAAGCTTTCTTT
clone_size: NA; j_call: TRBJ2-1; v_call: TRBV7-6; d_call: TRBD2; cdr3_aa: CASSTFVPGTTSNEQFF; cdr3_nt: TGTGCCAGCAGCACGTTTGTTCCCGGGACTACCAGCAATGAGCAGTTCTTC
clone_size: few; j_call: TRBJ2-7; v_call: TRBV7-9; d_call: TRBD2; cdr3_aa: CASSLGGSGSYEQYF; cdr3_nt: TGTGCCAGCAGCTTAGGAGGTAGCGGGAGCTACGAGCAGTACTTC
clone_size: few; j_call: TRBJ1-6; v_call: TRBV27; d_call: NA; cdr3_aa: CASSLRDNRGSPLHF; cdr3_nt: TGTGCCAGCAGTCTACGGGACAATAGGGGTTCACCCCTCCACTTT
clone_size: NA; j_call: TRBJ1-1; v_call: TRBV27; d_call: TRBD1; cdr3_aa: CASSLYSGTVNTEAFF; cdr3_nt: TGTGCCAGCAGTCTCTACAGTGGGACAGTGAACACTGAAGCTTTCTTT
clone_size: NA; j_call: TRBJ1-2; v_call: TRBV27; d_call: NA; cdr3_aa: CASSTGLPGDYGYTF; cdr3_nt: TGTGCCAGCAGTACGGGTCTCCCCGGGGACTATGGCTACACCTTC
clone_size: NA; j_call: TRBJ1-2; v_call: TRBV19; d_call: NA; cdr3_aa: CASSSRGRTGYDYGYTF; cdr3_nt: TGTGCCAGTAGTAGCCGCGGGCGGACCGGTTATGACTATGGCTACACCTTC
clone_size: NA; j_call: TRBJ2-5; v_call: TRBV4-1; d_call: NA; cdr3_aa: CASSHRDTGGETQYF; cdr3_nt: TGCGCCAGCAGCCACCGGGACACTGGGGGAGAGACCCAGTACTTC
clone_size: NA; j_call: TRBJ2-5; v_call: TRBV4-3; d_call: NA; cdr3_aa: CASSQDPQGGSGTQYF; cdr3_nt: TGCGCCAGCAGCCAAGATCCCCAGGGAGGATCTGGAACCCAGTACTTC
clone_size: NA; j_call: TRBJ1-1; v_call: TRBV9; d_call: TRBD1; cdr3_aa: CASSVEPQGAPAFF; cdr3_nt: TGTGCCAGCAGCGTAGAACCCCAGGGGGCGCCGGCTTTCTTT
clone_size: NA; j_call: TRBJ2-1; v_call: TRBV30; d_call: TRBD2; cdr3_aa: CAWSTGGTYNEQFF; cdr3_nt: TGTGCCTGGAGTACCGGGGGGACCTACAATGAGCAGTTCTTC
clone_size: NA; j_call: TRBJ2-1; v_call: TRBV18; d_call: TRBD1; cdr3_aa: CASSPGRGFSSYNEQFF; cdr3_nt: TGTGCCAGCTCACCGGGCAGGGGGTTCAGCTCCTACAATGAGCAGTTCTTC
clone_size: few; j_call: TRBJ1-5; v_call: TRBV29-1; d_call: TRBD1; cdr3_aa: CSVFDPGQGQPQHF; cdr3_nt: TGCAGCGTTTTCGACCCGGGACAGGGCCAGCCCCAGCATTTT
clone_size: NA; j_call: TRBJ2-5; v_call: TRBV5-4; d_call: NA; cdr3_aa: CASSFGLATQETQYF; cdr3_nt: TGTGCCAGCAGCTTTGGACTGGCCACCCAAGAGACCCAGTACTTC
clone_size: NA; j_call: TRBJ2-7; v_call: TRBV19; d_call: TRBD2; cdr3_aa: CASSIEPGLAYEQYF; cdr3_nt: TGTGCCAGTAGTATAGAGCCGGGACTAGCCTACGAGCAGTACTTC
clone_size: NA; j_call: TRBJ2-7; v_call: TRBV7-2; d_call: TRBD2; cdr3_aa: CASSTRDYLYEQYF; cdr3_nt: TGTGCCAGCAGCACCCGGGACTACCTCTACGAGCAGTACTTC
clone_size: NA; j_call: TRBJ1-2; v_call: TRBV18; d_call: TRBD1; cdr3_aa: CASYDGTGGNYGYTF; cdr3_nt: TGTGCCAGCTACGATGGGACAGGGGGGAACTATGGCTACACCTTC
clone_size: NA; j_call: TRBJ2-1; v_call: TRBV11-1; d_call: NA; cdr3_aa: CASSLNLANEQFF; cdr3_nt: TGTGCCAGCAGCTTAAATCTAGCTAATGAGCAGTTCTTC
clone_size: NA; j_call: TRBJ2-2; v_call: TRBV6-4; d_call: NA; cdr3_aa: CASRPDSTGELFF; cdr3_nt: TGTGCCAGCCGCCCGGACAGCACCGGGGAGCTGTTTTTT
clone_size: NA; j_call: TRBJ2-1; v_call: TRBV7-3; d_call: TRBD2; cdr3_aa: CASSSPSGGQFF; cdr3_nt: TGTGCCAGCAGCTCCCCTAGCGGGGGGCAGTTCTTC
clone_size: NA; j_call: TRBJ2-3; v_call: TRBV15; d_call: NA; cdr3_aa: CATSRDSAGTRTDTQYF; cdr3_nt: TGTGCCACCAGCAGAGATTCGGCAGGGACAAGGACAGATACGCAGTATTTT
clone_size: once; j_call: TRBJ1-5; v_call: TRBV15; d_call: NA; cdr3_aa: CATKTGGARQPQHF; cdr3_nt: TGTGCCACTAAGACCGGGGGGGCTCGTCAGCCCCAGCATTTT
clone_size: NA; j_call: TRBJ2-7; v_call: TRBV28; d_call: NA; cdr3_aa: CASSPRHLFYEQYF; cdr3_nt: TGTGCCAGCAGTCCGAGACACCTCTTTTACGAGCAGTACTTC
clone_size: NA; j_call: TRBJ1-4; v_call: TRBV15; d_call: TRBD1; cdr3_aa: CATSSYRGKEEKLFF; cdr3_nt: TGTGCCACCAGCAGCTACAGGGGAAAGGAGGAAAAACTGTTTTTT
clone_size: NA; j_call: TRBJ2-7; v_call: TRBV2; d_call: NA; cdr3_aa: CASSVRLAEWSYEQYF; cdr3_nt: TGTGCCAGCAGTGTTCGCTTGGCAGAATGGTCCTACGAGCAGTACTTC
clone_size: NA; j_call: TRBJ2-1; v_call: TRBV9; d_call: TRBD2; cdr3_aa: CASSVEPSGIGEQFF; cdr3_nt: TGTGCCAGCAGCGTAGAACCTAGCGGGATAGGGGAGCAGTTCTTC
clone_size: NA; j_call: TRBJ1-3; v_call: TRBV3-1/TRBV3-2; d_call: NA; cdr3_aa: CASSQYSGNTIYF; cdr3_nt: TGTGCCAGCAGTCAATACTCTGGAAACACCATATATTTT
clone_size: NA; j_call: TRBJ2-5; v_call: TRBV6-5; d_call: NA; cdr3_aa: CASRPTSGGWETQYF; cdr3_nt: TGTGCCAGCAGACCTACCTCTGGGGGCTGGGAGACCCAGTACTTC